Below are 18 T cell receptor beta chains sequenced from a single sample in a study of tumor and adjacent non-tumor tissue in lung cancer. TCRbeta libraries were built with three rounds of nested PCR, modified from ARM-PCR. Using its own MiXCR run on the multiplex PCR reads, TCRdb lists one record per CDR3 protein. The table has 68,000 or so distinct CDR3 sequences, 55% to 70% seen once. The template was RNA from unsorted bulk tissue. Source material: lung tumor tissue. The receptor source for this set is a man aged 50 or older with non-small cell lung cancer.

A note on this clonotype: One end of the junction varies from germline; a read error may be responsible. CDR3 nucleotides: TGCGCCAGCGTGCCCGGTAACCGGAGCTCACACGAGCAATACTTC. Amino acid sequence: CASVPGNRSSHEQYF. This rearrangement joins TRBV5-5 to TRBJ2-7; unclear D gene. CDR3 length: 15 residues. The germline V gene encodes CDR1 SGHKS and CDR2 YYEKEE (reference sequence). Full variable domain (outside the CDR3, taken from reference TRBV5-5 and TRBJ2-7): DAGVTQSPTHLIKTRGQQVTLRCSPISGHKSVSWYQQVLGQGPQFIFQYYEKEERGRGNFPDRFSARQFPNYSSELNVNALLLGDSALYLCASVPGNRSSHEQYFGPGTRLTVT.

V is TRBV10-3 and J is TRBJ2-7; weak D call: TRBD2 (6 bases). The ends were cut back, 4 bases at V and 1 base at J, with 20 bases in the middle. This CDR3 contains 17 residues. CDR1 is ENHRY and CDR2 is SYGVKD in the germline V gene. As DNA, the CDR3 is TGTGCCATCAGTGTATATAGCTGGAGGGCCGGGTCCTACGAGCAGTACTTC. It yields the protein CAISVYSWRAGSYEQYF.

This clonotype was seen once. Mismatch with germline at one junction end may stem from a read error. The chain employs TRBV4-1 and TRBJ2-5; 9 bases agree with TRBD2. The germline V gene encodes CDR1 MGHRA and CDR2 YSYEKL. The length of the CDR3 is 17 residues. This CDR3 reads CASSQTGPLAGPNGQYF. The CDR3 DNA reads as TGCGCAAGCAGCCAAACCGGCCCACTAGCGGGCCCCAATGGCCAGTACTTC.

Remarks on this clonotype: A much larger clone lies one base from this, so it may be a read error. CDR3 sequence: CASNLEGQPQHF. As DNA, the CDR3 is TGTGCCAGCAACTTAGAGGGTCAGCCCCAGCATTTT. The chain couples TRBV7-8 to TRBJ1-5; D is uncertain. CDR3 length equals 12 residues. CDR1 and CDR2 from the germline V gene are SGHVS and FQNEAQ. The whole variable domain, filled in from reference TRBV7-8 and TRBJ1-5, reads GAGVSQSPRYKVAKRGQDVALRCDPISGHVSLFWYQQALGQGPEFLTYFQNEAQLDKSGLPSDRFFAERPEGSVSTLKIQRTQQEDSAVYLCASNLEGQPQHFGDGTRLSIL.

As concerns this clonotype: Possible read error: a much larger clone is one base away. J is TRBJ2-1 and V is TRBV20-1; D is ambiguous. Germline V gene sequence: CDR1 DFQATT, CDR2 SNEGSKA (reference sequence). The length of the CDR3 is 11 residues. The CDR3 nucleotides are TGCAGTGCTAGGTCGCCCTATGAGCAGCTCTTC. Its translation: CSARSPYEQLF.

Details on this clonotype: A read error may produce the germline difference seen at one junction end. The CDR3 loop is CASGINPGQGSNQPQHF. The CDR3 DNA follows: TGTGCCAGTGGTATTAACCCTGGACAGGGTAGCAATCAGCCCCAGCATTTT. This chain uses TRBV19 with TRBJ1-5; TRBD1 matches 8 bases. Germline assignment: CDR1 LNHDA and CDR2 SQIVND (reference sequence). This CDR3 region has 17 residues.

This clonotype was counted at least ten times. The CDR3 sequence: CSVPGTSGWSSYNEQFF. The CDR3 coding sequence is TGCAGCGTCCCCGGGACTAGCGGGTGGAGCTCCTACAATGAGCAGTTCTTC. The V gene is TRBV29-1, the J gene TRBJ2-1; 12 bases are shared with TRBD2. CDR1 and CDR2 from the germline V gene are SQVTM and ANQGSEA. V lost 6 bases to trimming and J lost 0 bases; unmatched junction nucleotides: 9. CDR3 length: 17 amino acids.

As concerns this clonotype: This may arise from a read error, as a much more abundant clone is one base away. The chain is built from TRBV5-4 and TRBJ2-7; 7 bases agree with TRBD2. Germline V gene data show CDR1 as SGHNT and CDR2 as YYREEE (reference sequence). V trimming: 5 bases; J trimming: 6 bases; junction bases outside the gene matches: 17. The CDR3 has 16 residues. CDR3 DNA sequence: TGTGCCAGCAGACCGCTATTTAGCGGGTGGGCAGGCGAGCAGTACTTC. Its translation: CASRPLFSGWAGEQYF.

This clonotype was recorded at least ten times. The rearrangement joins TRBV28 to TRBJ2-1; 7 nucleotides line up with TRBD1. Looked up from germline, CDR1 is MDHEN and CDR2 is SYDVKM. The CDR3 loop spans 15 amino acids. V lost 6 bases and J lost 6; bases outside the gene matches: 11. The CDR3 loop reads CASSLYGTDSNEQFF. Written as DNA, the CDR3 is TGTGCCAGCAGCCTCTATGGGACAGACTCCAATGAGCAGTTCTTC.

This rearrangement joins TRBV2 to TRBJ2-7, with no clear D. Trimming took off 9 bases at V and 12 bases at J, with 18 bases between the two ends. The CDR3 totals 11 residues. CDR1 and CDR2 (germline): SNHLY, FYNNEI. CDR3 DNA: TGTGCCAGTAGCCCGGGTAACCGACCGTACTTC. It yields the protein CASSPGNRPYF. Looking up the rest from reference TRBV2 and TRBJ2-7 gives the full variable domain: EPEVTQTPSHQVTQMGQEVILRCVPISNHLYFYWYRQILGQKVEFLVSFYNNEISEKSEIFDDQFSVERPDGSNFTLKIRSTKLEDSAMYFCASSPGNRPYFGPGTRLTVT.

Ten or more counts support this clonotype. The rearrangement joins TRBV12-3 or TRBV12-4 to TRBJ2-2; D gene ambiguous. V was trimmed by 5 bases and J by 6 bases, leaving 10 bases between them. There are 13 residues in the CDR3. This CDR3 reads CASSAQDPGELFF. The CDR3 region has the DNA TGTGCCAGCAGTGCGCAGGATCCCGGGGAGCTGTTTTTT.

Concerning this clonotype itself: One junction end disagrees with the germline gene, perhaps due to a read error. The rearrangement joins TRBV6-1 to TRBJ1-6; a weak D match, TRBD1 (5 bases). The CDR3 runs 14 residues. Germline V gives CDR1 MNHNS, CDR2 SASEGT. The CDR3 is CASNAGPYNSPLHF. CDR3 nucleotides: TGTGCCAGCAATGCGGGACCATATAATTCACCCCTCCATTTT.

A single count supports this clonotype. A clone one base away is much larger, so this may be a read error. The CDR3 DNA is TGTGCCTTGAGTCAAGGGGGTAGTAATCAGCCCCAGCATTTT. Translating gives CALSQGGSNQPQHF. V and J are TRBV30 and TRBJ1-5; tentatively, D is TRBD1 (6 bases). Per germline, CDR1 GTSNPN and CDR2 SVGIG (reference sequence). This CDR3 has 14 amino acids.

This clonotype came up a few times. V is TRBV20-1 and J is TRBJ1-6, with TRBD1 identical over 8 bases. The CDR3 runs to 15 residues. Germline V gene sequence: CDR1 DFQATT, CDR2 SNEGSKA (reference sequence). With V trimmed by 2 bases and J by 8 bases, 8 bases remained unmatched. As DNA, the CDR3 is TGCAGTGCTAGAACCGGACAGGGACGGCATTCACCCCTCCACTTT. Its protein is CSARTGQGRHSPLHF.

This clonotype was observed many times. This rearrangement joins TRBV6-1 to TRBJ2-2; unclear D gene. With 1 base removed from V and 1 base from J, the gap between germline ends came to 13 bases. The V gene's germline CDR1 is MNHNS and CDR2 SASEGT. The CDR3 is 17 amino acids. CDR3 protein: CASSEGWARWNTGELFF. The CDR3, as DNA: TGTGCCAGCAGTGAAGGGTGGGCCCGATGGAACACCGGGGAGCTGTTTTTT.

This clonotype appeared once. The chain employs TRBV20-1 and TRBJ2-3, with D perhaps TRBD2 (6 bases). The CDR3 is made up of 11 amino acids. The germline V gene encodes CDR1 DFQATT and CDR2 SNEGSKA (reference sequence). CDR3 DNA sequence: TGCAGAGGGAGATGGGGACTTGTTTCTTATTTT. Its translation is CRGRWGLVSYF.

This clonotype showed up many times. The V and J genes are TRBV29-1 and TRBJ2-5; no firm D call. Trimming pared 6 bases from V and 1 base from J, leaving 6 bases between. CDR1 SQVTM and CDR2 ANQGSEA come from the germline V gene. This CDR3 contains 11 residues. CDR3 residues: CSVKFQETQYF. CDR3 DNA sequence: TGCAGCGTGAAGTTCCAAGAGACCCAGTACTTC.

This clonotype has only a few counts. The chain links TRBV11-1 to TRBJ1-4; a weak D match, TRBD1 (6 bases). CDR1 and CDR2 (germline): SGHAT, FQDESV (reference sequence). Trimming cost V 1 base and J 8 bases, with 17 bases left between them. The CDR3 extends over 16 amino acids. CDR3 DNA: TGTGCCAGCAGCTTAGACTACGAGACAGGAACCGAAAAACTGTTTTTT. This sequence encodes CASSLDYETGTEKLFF. Drawing the rest from reference TRBV11-1 and TRBJ1-4, the complete variable domain is EAEVAQSPRYKITEKSQAVAFWCDPISGHATLYWYRQILGQGPELLVQFQDESVVDDSQLPKDRFSAERLKGVDSTLKIQPAELGDSAMYLCASSLDYETGTEKLFFGSGTQLSVL.